The 27 T cell receptor beta chains below all came from one sample that was sequenced in a study of cytomegalovirus exposure and HLA in healthy donors. In the PCR, 60 Vbeta and 13 Jbeta primers were used. The protocol was immunoSEQ multiplex PCR, while the TCRdb copy is restricted to in-frame clones and leaves out a portion. Of around 150,000 clones detected, roughly 73% appear once; the ten largest clones hold 1.4%. The sample taken for sequencing was PBMCs. Every receptor here comes from a woman aged 25-40 years in good health and CMV-seronegative.

The J gene is TRBJ2-4, the V gene TRBV5-1, with D possibly being TRBD1 (6 bases). The germline gives CDR1 SGHRS, CDR2 YFSETQ. Between the trimmed V and J ends, which lost 4 bases and 6 bases, there was a span of 14 bases. The CDR3 covers 14 residues. Here the CDR3 reads CASSPGVVGNIQYF. CDR3 coding DNA: TGCGCCAGCAGCCCAGGGGTAGTGGGAAACATTCAGTACTTC. Full variable domain (remainder filled in from reference TRBV5-1 and TRBJ2-4): KAGVTQTPRYLIKTRGQQVTLSCSPISGHRSVSWYQQTPGQGLQFLFEYFSETQRNKGNFPGRFSGRQFSNSRSEMNVSTLELGDSALYLCASSPGVVGNIQYFGAGTRLSVL.

The chain recombines TRBV30 with TRBJ1-1; possible D gene TRBD1, 6 bases. In germline, CDR1 is GTSNPN, CDR2 SVGIG (reference sequence). The CDR3 contains 11 residues. Trimming pared 7 bases from V and 6 bases from J, leaving 12 bases between. CDR3 coding DNA: TGTGCCTCAGCGACAGGCCCTGAAGCTTTCTTT. Encoded protein: CASATGPEAFF.

This clone has a single count. The chain's CDR3 is CASSQNPAFSSYNEQFF. The CDR3 coding sequence is TGTGCCAGCAGCCAGAACCCCGCCTTCAGCTCCTACAATGAGCAGTTCTTC. The chain links TRBV14 to TRBJ2-1; D is unclear. Trimming cost V 3 bases and J 0 bases, with 15 bases left between them. Germline CDR1 SGHDN, CDR2 FVKESK. This CDR3 contains 17 residues.

This clone appeared many times. The chain is built from TRBV10-3 and TRBJ2-7, with TRBD1 identical over 9 bases. The CDR3 runs 15 residues. With V trimmed by 3 bases and J by 7 bases, 10 bases remained unmatched. Looked up from germline, CDR1 is ENHRY and CDR2 is SYGVKD. The CDR3 is CAISEQGAQLEEQYF. The CDR3, as DNA: TGTGCCATCAGTGAACAGGGGGCCCAGTTGGAAGAGCAGTACTTC.

The chain has TRBV18 and TRBJ1-4; D unresolved. The CDR3 runs 15 residues. Looked up from germline, CDR1 is KGHSH and CDR2 is LQKENI. Trimming cost V 6 bases and J 5 bases, with 16 bases left between them. CDR3 in DNA: TGTGCCAGCTCCCCCGAGGAGGTCCTGAATGAAAAACTGTTTTTT. It specifies CASSPEEVLNEKLFF.

V is TRBV13 and J is TRBJ1-1; tentatively, D is TRBD1 (5 bases). The CDR3 runs to 14 residues. Germline V gene sequence: CDR1 PRHDT, CDR2 FYEKMQ (reference sequence). The germline V and J ends were trimmed by 7 bases and 3 bases, with 15 bases remaining between them. Written as DNA, the CDR3 is TGTGCCAGCAACCTTAGGAAAGGGGACACTGAAGCTTTCTTT. Translating it yields CASNLRKGDTEAFF. The complete variable domain, with remaining parts taken from reference TRBV13 and TRBJ1-1, reads AAGVIQSPRHLIKEKRETATLKCYPIPRHDTVYWYQQGPGQDPQFLISFYEKMQSDKGSIPDRFSAQQFSDYHSELNMSSLELGDSALYFCASNLRKGDTEAFFGQGTRLTVV.

The CDR3 region has the DNA TGTGCCAGTAGTATAGGCTCGGTGCGGAGGGACACCGGGGAGCTGTTTTTT. It translates to CASSIGSVRRDTGELFF. The chain joins TRBV19 to TRBJ2-2, with TRBD2 as a possible D gene (6 bases). CDR3 size: 17 residues. Germline V gene sequence: CDR1 LNHDA, CDR2 SQIVND (reference sequence). V was clipped by 1 base and J by 3 bases, with 15 bases between them.

This sequence joins TRBV7-2 and TRBJ2-5, with 10 positions matching TRBD2. This CDR3 region has 17 residues. Trimming cost V 1 base and J 4 bases; bases outside gene matches: 9. Germline CDR1 is SGHTA and CDR2 is FQGNSA. CDR3 sequence reads: CASSLGDSGGHRETQYF. Written as DNA, the CDR3 is TGTGCCAGCAGCTTAGGGGATAGCGGGGGGCATCGAGAGACCCAGTACTTC.

V and J are TRBV5-6 and TRBJ2-3; 16 bases map to TRBD2. Unmatched junction bases numbered 2, after V lost 3 bases and J lost 4 bases. Per the germline V gene, CDR1 is SGHDT and CDR2 is YYEEEE. The CDR3 spans 16 residues. The chain's CDR3 is CASSWGTSGGADTQYF. As DNA, the CDR3 is TGTGCCAGCAGCTGGGGGACTAGCGGGGGGGCAGATACGCAGTATTTT.

The gene calls are TRBV9 and TRBJ1-2, with no clear D. This CDR3 spans 12 amino acids. The germline V gene has CDR1 SGDLS and CDR2 YYNGEE. Trimming removed 3 bases at V and 4 bases at J, with 7 bases between. Here the CDR3 DNA reads TGTGCCAGCAGCGACGGACTCTATGGCTACACCTTC. Translation: CASSDGLYGYTF.

This chain joins TRBV15 and TRBJ2-5, with a tentative D call TRBD2 (6 bases). With 0 bases removed from V and 5 bases from J, the gap between germline ends came to 10 bases. The germline CDR1 and CDR2 sequences are LNHNV and YYDKDF (reference sequence). This CDR3 contains 14 residues. The CDR3 bases are TGTGCCACCAGCAGAGAGCGGGGAAGGGAGACCCAGTACTTC. This sequence encodes CATSRERGRETQYF. Looking up the rest from reference TRBV15 and TRBJ2-5 gives the full variable domain: DAMVIQNPRYQVTQFGKPVTLSCSQTLNHNVMYWYQQKSSQAPKLLFHYYDKDFNNEADTPDNFQSRRPNTSFCFLDIRSPGLGDTAMYLCATSRERGRETQYFGPGTRLLVL.

The rearrangement links TRBV7-8 to TRBJ2-1; D not certain. Trimming took 6 bases from V and 2 from J, leaving 11 bases between them. Germline CDR1 and CDR2: SGHVS and FQNEAQ. The CDR3 contains 14 residues. The chain's CDR3 is CASSVEATYNEQFF. The DNA for the CDR3 is TGTGCCAGCAGTGTCGAGGCCACCTACAATGAGCAGTTCTTC.

This clone was counted between two and nine times. The V gene is TRBV2, the J gene TRBJ2-5; TRBD1 aligns across 7 bases. Germline V CDR1 and CDR2: SNHLY, FYNNEI. The CDR3 runs 16 residues. V trimming: 6 bases; J trimming: 1 base; junction bases outside the gene matches: 11. The DNA of the CDR3 is TGTGCCAGCAGCGGGGACAGCTTACCATTCCAAGAGACCCAGTACTTC. This encodes CASSGDSLPFQETQYF.

This clone was picked up one time. V gene TRBV5-1 combines with J gene TRBJ1-2; 11 bases match TRBD1. Looked up from germline, CDR1 is SGHRS and CDR2 is YFSETQ. Trimming removed 2 bases from V and 4 bases from J; junction bases left unmatched: 4. This CDR3 contains 15 residues. CDR3 DNA sequence: TGCGCCAGCAGCTTTGGGACAGGGGGTGTCTATGGCTACACCTTC. Protein sequence: CASSFGTGGVYGYTF. Full variable domain (outside the CDR3, taken from reference TRBV5-1 and TRBJ1-2): KAGVTQTPRYLIKTRGQQVTLSCSPISGHRSVSWYQQTPGQGLQFLFEYFSETQRNKGNFPGRFSGRQFSNSRSEMNVSTLELGDSALYLCASSFGTGGVYGYTFGSGTRLTVV.

In this sample, this clone turned up once. The chain joins TRBV9 to TRBJ1-1, with 8 bases lining up with TRBD1. This CDR3 is 17 amino acids long. The germline V gene has CDR1 SGDLS and CDR2 YYNGEE. Germline trimming cut 0 bases from V and 5 bases from J; bases unmatched to any gene: 12. Here the CDR3 reads CASSVDGAGGGITEAFF. DNA of the CDR3: TGTGCCAGCAGCGTAGATGGGGCAGGGGGCGGAATTACTGAAGCTTTCTTT.

Regarding this clone: Germline is not matched at one junction end, which may reflect a read error. The V call is TRBV5-8, the J call TRBJ2-7; no clear D. CDR3 length: 11 amino acids. Germline lookup yields CDR1 SGHTS and CDR2 YDEGEE. The CDR3 is CASSLVVERYF. Written as DNA, the CDR3 is TGTGCCAGCAGCTTGGTGGTAGAGCGGTACTTC.

The V call is TRBV5-6, the J call TRBJ2-5; TRBD2 agrees at 7 bases. Germline lookup yields CDR1 SGHDT and CDR2 YYEEEE. V lost 4 bases and J lost 7; bases outside the gene matches: 7. The CDR3 is made up of 13 amino acids. CDR3 sequence reads: CASSGAGERTQYF. CDR3 bases: TGTGCCAGCAGCGGGGCGGGGGAACGGACCCAGTACTTC.

This clone was picked up one time. The chain is built from TRBV29-1 and TRBJ2-4; D possibly corresponds to TRBD2 (5 bases). The CDR3 covers 15 residues. Between the trimmed V and J ends, which lost 4 bases and 2 bases, there was a span of 15 bases. Per germline, CDR1 SQVTM and CDR2 ANQGSEA. This CDR3 is CSVVPGSESKNIQYF. The CDR3 bases are TGCAGCGTTGTCCCGGGGTCAGAGTCCAAAAACATTCAGTACTTC.

V and J are TRBV29-1 and TRBJ2-5, with 11 bases identical to TRBD1. V lost 6 bases and J lost 4; bases outside the gene matches: 7. In germline, CDR1 is SQVTM, CDR2 ANQGSEA. The CDR3 extends over 14 amino acids. CDR3 sequence reads: CSVTDRGRGETQYF. DNA for the CDR3: TGCAGCGTGACGGACAGGGGGCGGGGAGAGACCCAGTACTTC.

The chain links TRBV30 to TRBJ2-1, with a tentative D call TRBD2 (7 bases). V was clipped by 7 bases and J by 9 bases, with 22 bases between them. The CDR3 sequence is 14 residues long. Germline CDR1 is GTSNPN and CDR2 is SVGIG (reference sequence). The DNA for the CDR3 is TGTGCCTCCCCCCGGTGGGGGGGCAGGGGTGAGCAGTTCTTC. It encodes CASPRWGGRGEQFF.

The chain carries TRBV18 and TRBJ1-5; 7 bases match TRBD1. The CDR3 sequence is 17 residues long. J was trimmed by 2 bases and V by 2 bases; bases with no gene match: 9. CDR1 is KGHSH and CDR2 is LQKENI in the germline V gene. In DNA, the CDR3 is TGTGCCAGCTCACCAACGACAGGGTTAGGCGGCAATCAGCCCCAGCATTTT. Amino acid sequence: CASSPTTGLGGNQPQHF.

About this clone: Other DNA sequences from this sample encode an identical CDR3 as well. V and J are TRBV5-4 and TRBJ2-3, with 14 nucleotides matching TRBD2. The CDR3 length is 16 residues. The J segment lost 2 bases and the V segment lost 4 bases, leaving 3 bases of the junction unmatched. Germline V lookup: CDR1 SGHNT, CDR2 YYREEE (reference sequence). The CDR3 sequence is CASSRGLAGATDTQYF. In DNA, the CDR3 is TGTGCCAGCAGCAGGGGACTAGCGGGGGCCACAGATACGCAGTATTTT.

The CDR3 loop is CASSLLSGNTIYF. The CDR3 region has the DNA TGTGCCAGCAGTCTCCTCTCTGGAAACACCATATATTTT. The gene calls are TRBV6-6 and TRBJ1-3; D remains ambiguous. Looked up from germline, CDR1 is MNHNY and CDR2 is SVGAGI (reference sequence). There are 13 residues in the CDR3. Trimming shortened V by 5 bases and J by 0 bases, and 5 bases separated the two germline ends.

The CDR3 DNA follows: TGTGCCAGCAGCTTTCAGGGGAGCAACGAGCAGTACTTC. Its protein product is CASSFQGSNEQYF. The chain couples TRBV11-2 to TRBJ2-7; D possibly corresponds to TRBD1 (6 bases). V was cut by 3 bases and J by 5 bases, with 11 bases left in between. The germline gives CDR1 SGHAT, CDR2 FQNNGV. The CDR3 is made up of 13 amino acids.

This rearrangement joins TRBV6-5 to TRBJ2-7; D possibly corresponds to TRBD2 (6 bases). The V gene's germline CDR1 is MNHEY and CDR2 SVGAGI. The CDR3 has 15 amino acids. Trimming removed 5 bases from V and 2 bases from J, with 16 bases in between. The CDR3 region has the DNA TGTGCCAGCAGTCGGGGGACGGACCGTCCCTACGAGCAGTACTTC. Its protein product is CASSRGTDRPYEQYF.

This clone turned up a few times. The chain links TRBV25-1 to TRBJ1-5, with D perhaps TRBD1 (6 bases). Germline V gene sequence: CDR1 MGHDK, CDR2 SYGVNS. V lost 3 bases and J 4 bases, leaving 10 bases between the germline ends. The CDR3 totals 14 residues. CDR3 in amino acids: CASSDGGWNQPQHF. The CDR3 region has the DNA TGTGCCAGCAGTGATGGGGGCTGGAATCAGCCCCAGCATTTT.

The CDR3 DNA is TGTGCCAGCAGCGCTACAGGGGGCGGCTACACCTTC. Protein: CASSATGGGYTF. J is TRBJ1-2 and V is TRBV5-6, with TRBD1 matching 9 bases. The CDR3 runs 12 residues. The V segment lost 4 bases and the J segment 8 bases; nucleotides outside the gene matches: 3. Germline-derived CDR1 and CDR2 are SGHDT and YYEEEE.